Below are 4 T cell receptor beta chains sequenced from a single sample in a study of chemoradiotherapy in HPV16-positive cancers. Using immunoSEQ multiplex PCR, the repertoire was profiled, and TCRdb retains in-frame clones only, with some absent. The sample lists roughly 10,000 clones, about three quarters occurring once. This sample comprised tumor tissue, obtained from a patient who underwent chemoradiotherapy. These receptors were obtained from a human donor with HPV-associated anogenital cancer.

The chain recombines TRBV7-8 with TRBJ2-7, with a weak D call TRBD2 (6 bases). Germline assignment: CDR1 SGHVS and CDR2 FQNEAQ. With 2 bases removed from V and 7 bases from J, the gap between germline ends came to 9 bases. The CDR3 consists of 12 residues. CDR3 sequence (DNA): TGTGCCAGCAGCTTATACGGGGGAGAGCAGTACTTC. Encoded protein: CASSLYGGEQYF.

This chain uses TRBV2 with TRBJ1-6; TRBD1 aligns across 7 bases. J gave up 0 bases and V 6 bases, and 2 bases lay outside the gene matches. Germline CDR1 and CDR2: SNHLY and FYNNEI. The CDR3 totals 15 residues. CDR3: CASRQGSSYNSPLHF. The CDR3 nucleotides are TGTGCCAGCAGACAGGGGAGCTCCTATAATTCACCCCTCCACTTT.

The J gene is TRBJ2-5, the V gene TRBV7-9; 7 nucleotides agree with TRBD2. The J call is doubtful: the DNA matches TRBJ2-7 better. CDR1 SEHNR and CDR2 FQNEAQ come from the germline V gene (reference sequence). The CDR3 runs 15 residues. Here the CDR3 reads CASSLEGGGNYEQYF. The CDR3 coding sequence is TGTGCCAGCAGCTTAGAGGGCGGGGGAAACTACGAGCAGTACTTC.

There are a few counts of this clone. The J gene is TRBJ2-7, the V gene TRBV5-4; 9 nucleotides match TRBD1. This CDR3 has 14 residues. V trimming: 4 bases; J trimming: 2 bases; junction bases outside the gene matches: 4. Germline lookup yields CDR1 SGHNT and CDR2 YYREEE (reference sequence). This chain's CDR3 is CASSPQGAAYEQYF. The CDR3 DNA reads as TGTGCCAGCAGCCCACAGGGGGCCGCCTACGAGCAGTACTTC.